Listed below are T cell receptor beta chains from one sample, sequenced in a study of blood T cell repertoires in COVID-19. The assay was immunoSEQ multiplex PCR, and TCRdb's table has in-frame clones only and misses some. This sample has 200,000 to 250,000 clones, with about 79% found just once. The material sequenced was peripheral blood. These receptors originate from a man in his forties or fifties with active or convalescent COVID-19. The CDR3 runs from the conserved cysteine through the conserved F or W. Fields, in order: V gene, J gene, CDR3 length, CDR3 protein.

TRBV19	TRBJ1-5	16	CASSIDGTGGGQPQHF
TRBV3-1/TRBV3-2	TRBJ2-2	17	CASSPPGLAGALGELFF
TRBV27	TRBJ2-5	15	CASSSSVSGLKTQYF
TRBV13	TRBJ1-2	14	CASSLGQGDYGYTF
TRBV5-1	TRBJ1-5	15	CASSADRDDSQPQHF
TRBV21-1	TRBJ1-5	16	CASSKVRNRSNQPQHF
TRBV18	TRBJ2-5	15	CASSRGATELETQYF
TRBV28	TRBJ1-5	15	CASRDRQVGNQPQHF
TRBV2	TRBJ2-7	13	CASSIYLGVEQYF
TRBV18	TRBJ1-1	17	CASSPFGGITMNTEAFF
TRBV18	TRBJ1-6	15	CASSPLTGEDSPLHF
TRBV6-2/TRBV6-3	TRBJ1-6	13	CASSLRSYSPLHF
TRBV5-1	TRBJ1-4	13	CASSWDSREKLFF
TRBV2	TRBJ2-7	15	CASSQGFGAIYEQYF
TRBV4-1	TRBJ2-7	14	CASSPTSGNYEQYF
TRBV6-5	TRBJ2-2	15	CASSYRTGGTGELFF
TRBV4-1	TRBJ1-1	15	CASSPRGGVNTEAFF
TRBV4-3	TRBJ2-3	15	CASSPRTGEADTQYF
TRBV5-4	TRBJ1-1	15	CASSWGQGADTEAFF
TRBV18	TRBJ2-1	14	CASSPPGTYNEQFF
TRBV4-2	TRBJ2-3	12	CASSPGGDTQYF
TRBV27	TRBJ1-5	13	CASSEDSYQPQHF